The source of this T cell receptor beta chain is a study of yellow fever vaccine responses in identical twins. The CDR3 totals 16 residues. V gave up 0 bases and J gave up 5 bases, with 14 bases separating them. CDR1 and CDR2 (germline): LGHNA, YSLEER. A single record per CDR3 protein comes from TCRdb applying MiXCR to the RT-PCR reads. The sample consists of roughly 6,600 distinct CDR3 sequences, around 83% of them appearing once. This TCR derives from a woman between 18 and 30 years old who received the yellow fever vaccine. The source material was T cells from blood (PBMCs), unsorted or a sorted subset (not recorded which), sampled before or after yellow fever vaccination (not recorded which). The chain has TRBV4-3 and TRBJ1-5; D gene uncertain. The CDR3 sequence is CASSQDWQDPDQPQHF. The CDR3 DNA is TGCGCCAGCAGCCAAGATTGGCAGGACCCGGATCAGCCCCAGCATTTT.